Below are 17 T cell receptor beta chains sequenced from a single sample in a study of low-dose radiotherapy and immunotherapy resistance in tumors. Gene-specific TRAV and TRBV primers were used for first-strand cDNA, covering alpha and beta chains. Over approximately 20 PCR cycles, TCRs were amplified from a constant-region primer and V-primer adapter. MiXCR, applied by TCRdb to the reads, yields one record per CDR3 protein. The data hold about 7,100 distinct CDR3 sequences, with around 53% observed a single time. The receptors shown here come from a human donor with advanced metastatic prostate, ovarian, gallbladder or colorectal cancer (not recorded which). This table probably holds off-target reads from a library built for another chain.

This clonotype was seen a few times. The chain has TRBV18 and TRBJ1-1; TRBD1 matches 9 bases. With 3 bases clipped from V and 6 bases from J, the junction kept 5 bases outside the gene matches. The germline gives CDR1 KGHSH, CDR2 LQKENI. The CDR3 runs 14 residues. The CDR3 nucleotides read TGTGCCAGCTCACCGGACGGGGACAGGGCTGAAGCTTTCTTT. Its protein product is CASSPDGDRAEAFF. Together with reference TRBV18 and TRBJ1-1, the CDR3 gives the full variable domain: NAGVMQNPRHLVRRRGQEARLRCSPMKGHSHVYWYRQLPEEGLKFMVYLQKENIIDESGMPKERFSAEFPKEGPSILRIQQVVRGDSAAYFCASSPDGDRAEAFFGQGTRLTVV.

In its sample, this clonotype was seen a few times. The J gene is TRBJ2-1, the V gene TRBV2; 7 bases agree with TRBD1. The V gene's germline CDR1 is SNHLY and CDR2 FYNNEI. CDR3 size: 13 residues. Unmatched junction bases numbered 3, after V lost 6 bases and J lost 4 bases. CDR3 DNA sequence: TGTGCCAGCAGCACGACAGGGTACAATGAGCAGTTCTTC. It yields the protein CASSTTGYNEQFF.

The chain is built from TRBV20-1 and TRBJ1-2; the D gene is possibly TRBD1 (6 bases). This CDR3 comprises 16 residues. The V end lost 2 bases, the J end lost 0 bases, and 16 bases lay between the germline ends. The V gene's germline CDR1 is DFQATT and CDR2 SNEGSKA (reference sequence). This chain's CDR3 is CSARSRPGTSNYGYTF. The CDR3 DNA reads TGCAGTGCTAGATCGCGTCCCGGGACATCTAACTATGGCTACACCTTC.

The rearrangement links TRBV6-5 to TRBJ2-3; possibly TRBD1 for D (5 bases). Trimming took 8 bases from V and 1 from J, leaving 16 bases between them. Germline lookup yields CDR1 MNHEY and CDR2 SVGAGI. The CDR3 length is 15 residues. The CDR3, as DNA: TGTGCCAGCGGCCAGGGCCAGGGCGGCACAGATACGCAGTATTTT. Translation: CASGQGQGGTDTQYF.

CDR3 loop: CASSPRLPGTGDSPLHF. CDR3 DNA sequence: TGTGCCAGCAGCCCACGCCTCCCAGGGACGGGAGATTCACCCCTCCACTTT. This chain joins TRBV9 and TRBJ1-6; a possible D gene is TRBD1 (5 bases). Germline V gene data show CDR1 as SGDLS and CDR2 as YYNGEE. V lost 4 bases and J 8 bases, leaving 22 bases between the germline ends. This CDR3 contains 17 residues.

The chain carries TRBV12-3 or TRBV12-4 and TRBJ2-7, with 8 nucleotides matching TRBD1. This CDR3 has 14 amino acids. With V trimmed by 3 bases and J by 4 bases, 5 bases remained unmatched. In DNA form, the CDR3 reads TGTGCCAGCAGTTTGGGACAGGCGACGTACGAGCAGTACTTC. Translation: CASSLGQATYEQYF.

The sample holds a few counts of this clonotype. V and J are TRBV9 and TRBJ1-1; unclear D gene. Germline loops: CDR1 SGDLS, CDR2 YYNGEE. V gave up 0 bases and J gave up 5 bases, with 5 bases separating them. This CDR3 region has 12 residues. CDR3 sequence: CASSVGGTEAFF. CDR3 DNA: TGTGCCAGCAGCGTAGGAGGAACTGAAGCTTTCTTT. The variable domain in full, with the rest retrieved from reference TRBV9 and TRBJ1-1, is DSGVTQTPKHLITATGQRVTLRCSPRSGDLSVYWYQQSLDQGLQFLIQYYNGEERAKGNILERFSAQQFPDLHSELNLSSLELGDSALYFCASSVGGTEAFFGQGTRLTVV.

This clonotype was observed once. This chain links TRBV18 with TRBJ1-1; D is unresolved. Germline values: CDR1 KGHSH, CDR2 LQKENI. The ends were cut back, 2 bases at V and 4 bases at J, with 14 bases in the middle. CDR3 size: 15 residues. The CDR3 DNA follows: TGTGCCAGCTCACCAACCGGGAAGCGGAGCACTGAAGCTTTCTTT. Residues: CASSPTGKRSTEAFF.

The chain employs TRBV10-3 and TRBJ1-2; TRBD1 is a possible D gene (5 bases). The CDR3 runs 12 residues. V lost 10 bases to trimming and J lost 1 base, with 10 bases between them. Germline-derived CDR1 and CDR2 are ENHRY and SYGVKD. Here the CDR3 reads CASGDGNYGYTF. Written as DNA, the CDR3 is TGTGCCAGTGGGGACGGTAACTATGGCTACACCTTC.

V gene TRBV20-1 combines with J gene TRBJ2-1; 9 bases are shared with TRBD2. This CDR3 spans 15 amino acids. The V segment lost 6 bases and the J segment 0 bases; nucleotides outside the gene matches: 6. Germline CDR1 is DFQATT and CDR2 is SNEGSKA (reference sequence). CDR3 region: CSASAGGSSYNEQFF. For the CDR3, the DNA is TGCAGTGCGTCAGCGGGAGGTAGCTCCTACAATGAGCAGTTCTTC.

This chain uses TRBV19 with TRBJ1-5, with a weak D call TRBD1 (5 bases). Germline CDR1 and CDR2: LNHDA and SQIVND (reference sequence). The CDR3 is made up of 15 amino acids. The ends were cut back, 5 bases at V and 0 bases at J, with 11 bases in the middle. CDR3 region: CASSSTAYSNQPQHF. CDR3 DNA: TGTGCCAGTAGTTCGACAGCGTATAGCAATCAGCCCCAGCATTTT.

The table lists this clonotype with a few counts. The CDR3 nucleotides are TGTGCCAGCAGTGAGCGGGGGGATGGAGATACGCAGTATTTT. Protein: CASSERGDGDTQYF. The rearrangement uses TRBV6-4 and TRBJ2-3; TRBD2 agrees at 8 bases. Germline V gene data show CDR1 as MRHNA and CDR2 as SNTAGT. V gave up 3 bases and J gave up 5 bases; unmatched junction bases: 4. CDR3 length: 14 residues.

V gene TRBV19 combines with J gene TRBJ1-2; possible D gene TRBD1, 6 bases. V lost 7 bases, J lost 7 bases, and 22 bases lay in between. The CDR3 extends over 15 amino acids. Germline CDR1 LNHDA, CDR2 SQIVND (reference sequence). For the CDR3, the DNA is TGTGCCAGTACCTACAGGGATGTGGCTGTCGGTGGCTACACCTTC. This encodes CASTYRDVAVGGYTF.

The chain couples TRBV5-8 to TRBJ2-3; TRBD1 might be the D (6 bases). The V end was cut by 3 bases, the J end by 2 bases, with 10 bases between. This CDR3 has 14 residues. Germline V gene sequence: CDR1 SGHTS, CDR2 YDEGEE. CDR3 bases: TGTGCCAGCAGCTATACAGGGTCCACAGATACGCAGTATTTT. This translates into CASSYTGSTDTQYF.

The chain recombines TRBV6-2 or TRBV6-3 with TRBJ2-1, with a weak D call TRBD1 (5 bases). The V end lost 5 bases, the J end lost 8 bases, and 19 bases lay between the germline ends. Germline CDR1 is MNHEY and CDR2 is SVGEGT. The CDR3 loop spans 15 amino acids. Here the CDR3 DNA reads TGTGCCAGCAGTGAATACGGTCTCCTCAGGGATGAGCAGTTCTTC. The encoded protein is CASSEYGLLRDEQFF.

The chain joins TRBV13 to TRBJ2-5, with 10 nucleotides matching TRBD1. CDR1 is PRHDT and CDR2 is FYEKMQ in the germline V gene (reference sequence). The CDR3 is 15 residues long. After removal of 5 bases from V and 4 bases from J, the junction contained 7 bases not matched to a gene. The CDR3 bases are TGTGCCAGCAGCAGAGGGACAGGGGAGAGAGAGACCCAGTACTTC. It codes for CASSRGTGERETQYF.

The CDR3 DNA is TGTGCCAGCAGCTTGTGGGGCTACAATGAGCAGTTCTTC. Its protein product is CASSLWGYNEQFF. The chain recombines TRBV5-4 with TRBJ2-1, with no clear D. CDR3 length: 13 amino acids. The V end lost 1 base, the J end lost 3 bases, and 5 bases lay between the germline ends. Per the germline V gene, CDR1 is SGHNT and CDR2 is YYREEE (reference sequence).